Each of the 2 T cell receptor beta chains below was sequenced from the same sample in a study of T cells expressing NK-cell markers. TCRdb reworked the 5' RACE reads into one entry per CDR3 protein, no DNA. The sample table includes about 260,000 distinct CDR3 sequences. Sample: blood T cells: a sorted CD56 or NKG2C T cell subset, CD4+ or CD8+ T cells, or bulk PBMC T cells (not recorded which). The receptors were sampled from a woman between 18 and 70 years old in good health.

The genes are TRBV6-5 and TRBJ1-5. Looked up from germline, CDR1 is MNHEY and CDR2 is SVGAGI. CDR3 length equals 13 residues. CDR3 loop: CASSYSWLGFQHF.

The rearrangement links TRBV19 to TRBJ2-3; the TCRdb D gene call, TRBD1, has no DNA to confirm it. This CDR3 comprises 14 residues. Germline lookup yields CDR1 LNHDA and CDR2 SQIVND (reference sequence). CDR3 sequence reads: CASTQDQRPYTQYF.